This note documents a single T cell receptor (beta chain) sequence. The antigen remains undetermined. This sample is part of a study of cytotoxic CD8 clonotypes in ibrutinib-treated CLL. Whole-study context: The study included 11 relapsed/refractory and roughly 16 treatment-naive patients; about 17 had IGHV unmutated disease. Whole-study findings and limits: Pretreatment clonality was elevated relative to age-matched healthy donors and paralleled circulating CD8+ T-cell counts.

Genomic DNA (around 2 micrograms) was obtained from cryopreserved PBMCs for construction of TCR beta libraries. The CDR3 totals 12 residues. Between the trimmed V and J ends, which lost 5 bases and 4 bases, there was a span of 6 bases. Germline CDR1 reads SEHNR; CDR2 reads FQNEAQ (reference sequence). The protocol was immunoSEQ multiplex PCR, while the TCRdb copy is restricted to in-frame clones and leaves out a portion. This sample carries about 130,000 clones, approximately 83% of them seen once, and the ten largest clones take roughly 1.9%. V usage is TRBV7-9 and J usage is TRBJ2-1, with D unclear. The sequence derives from a human donor with chronic lymphocytic leukemia. The specimen was PBMCs, collected after 24 months of ibrutinib treatment. DNA of the CDR3: TGTGCCAGCAGCGCCGATTACAATGAGCAGTTCTTC. Translated: CASSADYNEQFF.